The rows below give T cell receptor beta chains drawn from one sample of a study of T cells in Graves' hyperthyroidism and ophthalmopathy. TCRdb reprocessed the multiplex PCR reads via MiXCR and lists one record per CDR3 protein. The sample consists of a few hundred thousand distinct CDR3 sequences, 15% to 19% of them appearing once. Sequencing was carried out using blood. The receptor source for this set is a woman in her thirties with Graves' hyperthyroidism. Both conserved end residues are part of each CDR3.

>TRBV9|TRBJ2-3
CASSEGQDPFGGTDTQYF
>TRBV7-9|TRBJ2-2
CASSLRQDNTGELFF
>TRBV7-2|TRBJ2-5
CASSSRGGGQETQYF
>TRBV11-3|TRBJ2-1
CASSLDTLEEQFF
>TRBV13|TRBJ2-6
CASSQSGRWANVLTF
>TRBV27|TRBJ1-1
CARSFGKAAFF
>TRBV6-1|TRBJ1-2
CASSRTGSDGYTF
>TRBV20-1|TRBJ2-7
CSARTSGRDEQYF
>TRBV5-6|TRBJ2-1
CASSLTVNEQFF
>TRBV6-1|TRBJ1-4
CASSAGRFNEKLFF
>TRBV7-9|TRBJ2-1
CASSLIPGGPEDEQFF
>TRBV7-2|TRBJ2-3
CASSSHGGFTDTQYF
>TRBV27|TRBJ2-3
CASSFSWSSGTDTQYF
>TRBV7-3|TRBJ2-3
CASSLDGAADTQYF
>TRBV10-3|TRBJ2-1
CAISRQREASYNEQFF
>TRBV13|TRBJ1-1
CASSSPTGLTFF
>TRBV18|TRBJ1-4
CASSPEASSPTNEKLFF
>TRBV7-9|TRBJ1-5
CASSPWQGGGNQPQHF
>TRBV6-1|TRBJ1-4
CASSAEPRPTNEKLFF
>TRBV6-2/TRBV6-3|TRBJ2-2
CASRTSGLGGELFF
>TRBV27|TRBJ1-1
CASRMGVLNTEAFF
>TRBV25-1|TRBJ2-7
CASKRQGQDEQYF
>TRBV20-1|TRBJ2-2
CSARREGSTGELFF
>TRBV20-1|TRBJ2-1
CSATGTSGSGFKDEQFF
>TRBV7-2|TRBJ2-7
CASSLAGQAGSSSYEQYF
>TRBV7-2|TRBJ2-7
CASSSSEGQGAYEQYF
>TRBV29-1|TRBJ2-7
CSVNTPGEQYF
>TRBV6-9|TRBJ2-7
CASRYPGGPINEQYF
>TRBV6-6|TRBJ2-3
CASSYLAGTDTQYF
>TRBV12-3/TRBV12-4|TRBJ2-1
CASRPGLALGHEQFF
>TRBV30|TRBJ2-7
CAWSIGLVSYEQYF